Included here is one T cell receptor beta chain sequence, with context. Its antigen is not known. Amplification used 60 Vbeta primers and 13 Jbeta primers. Clones were read by immunoSEQ multiplex PCR, and TCRdb kept only the in-frame ones, dropping some. Recorded for this sample: under 65,000 clones. The source of the sample is a study of cytomegalovirus exposure and HLA in healthy donors. Study details: From HLA-typed donors, an early data release held about 85 million unique TCRs. Findings and caveats of the study: Researchers reported in a later analysis that common viral pathogens appeared linked to several top clusters. Among the CMV-associated chains, three were confirmed in vitro as specific for CMV antigens.

The CDR3 length is 16 residues. Germline V gene data show CDR1 as SGHTS and CDR2 as YDEGEE. V was pared by 1 base and J by 3 bases, with 11 bases between. The chain links TRBV5-8 to TRBJ2-6; the D is unclear. The receptor was isolated from a woman aged 40 to 50 in good health and CMV-seronegative. Sequenced material: PBMCs. Here the CDR3 reads CASSLWSPSGANVLTF. In DNA, the CDR3 is TGTGCCAGCAGCTTGTGGTCCCCTAGTGGGGCCAACGTCCTGACTTTC.